The source of this T cell receptor beta chain is a study of long-term antiretroviral therapy in people with HIV. Study overall: Initial samples were collected about a decade before the 2015 immediate-ART recommendation. Study outcomes and limitations: The data indicate that diversity increased after ART but remained below transplant donor controls.

Survey-level immunoSEQ v3.0 assays were run. Produced via immunoSEQ multiplex PCR; TCRdb's table is partial and in-frame only. The sample lists roughly 30,000 clones, 80% occurring once. Per the germline V gene, CDR1 is MNHNS and CDR2 is SASEGT. V was clipped by 5 bases and J by 3 bases; unmatched bases: 4. The CDR3 consists of 14 residues. This clone was picked up a small number of times. Antigen specificity is unknown. V gene TRBV6-1 combines with J gene TRBJ1-5; 7 nucleotides line up with TRBD1. The starting material was unsorted PBMCs, obtained 0.3 years after starting antiretroviral therapy. This clonotype originated in a man aged 40-49 years with HIV. CDR3 loop: CASSSGQFNQPQHF. CDR3 DNA sequence: TGTGCCAGCAGTTCGGGACAGTTCAATCAGCCCCAGCATTTT.